This T cell receptor (beta chain) is from a study of blood T cell repertoires in COVID-19. Study-wide context: The origin of the acute and convalescent COVID-19 samples was the United States, Italy and Spain. Nucleic acid was either cDNA or gDNA, and it came from T cells, B-cell-depleted T cells, or PBMCs.

As handled by the study authors: How many nucleated cells were present was estimated from reference gene primer amplification. Clones were read by immunoSEQ multiplex PCR, and TCRdb kept only the in-frame ones, dropping some. D and trimming were read from the DNA, whereas the V and J calls and clone size are those reported in that table. The sample includes around 150,000 clones, under 90% of them seen just once. This sequence was found in a human donor in a cohort sampled during active COVID-19. Material for sequencing was peripheral blood.

CDR3 residues: CASSYSLGGAPDTQYF. CDR3 DNA: TGTGCCAGCAGTTACTCTTTGGGGGGGGCCCCAGATACGCAGTATTTT. The chain is built from TRBV6-6 and TRBJ2-3, with a tentative D call TRBD2 (7 bases). The CDR3 is made up of 16 amino acids. V was pared by 0 bases and J by 4 bases, with 14 bases between. From germline, CDR1 is MNHNY and CDR2 SVGAGI (reference sequence).